This T cell receptor (beta chain) originates from a study of metastatic and nonmetastatic thyroid tumors. Overall study context: Blood and tumor or nodule tissue repertoires from malignant and benign thyroid patients were compared.

The germline V gene encodes CDR1 SGHRS and CDR2 YFSETQ. The CDR3 is 15 amino acids. V gave up 1 base and J gave up 0 bases, with 8 bases separating them. Authors' methods: Variation in CDR3 across clinicopathological groups served as the basis for constructing a distant-metastasis classifier in papillary thyroid cancer. From the PCR reads, TCRdb re-called clones with MiXCR. In this record, the V and J calls reflect TCRdb's handling and not the investigators' own analysis. This table holds almost 85,000 clones, 12% found once. There were no patients who had received any treatment before thyroid surgery. This clone has a count of ten or more. Its specificity is unknown. Study findings and constraints: Reported TCR beta diversity, measured in blood and tumor, was significantly higher for malignant thyroid tumors than for benign nodules.

The specimen was tumor tissue. The V call is TRBV5-1, the J call TRBJ1-3; D remains unclear. This TCR was recovered from a female donor with papillary thyroid cancer or a benign thyroid nodule (not recorded which). Some clones in this sample may be carry-over from other donors' samples. The CDR3: CASSLRGNSGNTIYF. CDR3 in DNA: TGCGCCAGCAGCTTGAGAGGGAACTCTGGAAACACCATATATTTT.